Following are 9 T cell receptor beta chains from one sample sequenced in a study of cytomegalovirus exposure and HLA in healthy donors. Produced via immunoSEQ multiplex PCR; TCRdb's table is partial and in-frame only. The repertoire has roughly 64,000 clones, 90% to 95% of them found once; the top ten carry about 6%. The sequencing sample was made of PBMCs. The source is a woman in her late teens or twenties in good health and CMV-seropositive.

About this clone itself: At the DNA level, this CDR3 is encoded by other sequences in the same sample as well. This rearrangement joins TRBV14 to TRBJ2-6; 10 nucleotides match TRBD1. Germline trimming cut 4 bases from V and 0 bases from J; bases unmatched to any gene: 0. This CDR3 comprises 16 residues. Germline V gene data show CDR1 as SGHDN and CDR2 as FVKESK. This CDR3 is CASSRTGGSGANVLTF. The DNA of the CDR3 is TGTGCCAGCAGCCGGACAGGGGGCTCTGGGGCCAACGTCCTGACTTTC.

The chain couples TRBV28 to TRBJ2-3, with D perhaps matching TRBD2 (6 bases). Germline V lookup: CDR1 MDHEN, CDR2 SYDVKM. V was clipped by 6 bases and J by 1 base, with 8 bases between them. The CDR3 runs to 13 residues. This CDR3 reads CASSGSGTDTQYF. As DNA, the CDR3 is TGTGCCAGCAGCGGGAGTGGCACAGATACGCAGTATTTT.

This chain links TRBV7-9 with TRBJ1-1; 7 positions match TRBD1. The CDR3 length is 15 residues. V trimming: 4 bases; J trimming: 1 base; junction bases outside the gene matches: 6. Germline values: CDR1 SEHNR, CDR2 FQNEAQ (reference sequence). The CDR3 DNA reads TGTGCCAGCAGCTCCCATGGGACAGCGAACACTGAAGCTTTCTTT. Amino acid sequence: CASSSHGTANTEAFF.

The CDR3 is CASRTPGQNYGYTF. In DNA, the CDR3 is TGTGCCAGTAGAACCCCGGGACAGAACTATGGCTACACCTTC. The chain links TRBV19 to TRBJ1-2; 7 positions match TRBD1. CDR1 LNHDA and CDR2 SQIVND come from the germline V gene (reference sequence). This CDR3 spans 14 amino acids. The J segment lost 2 bases and the V segment lost 6 bases, leaving 6 bases of the junction unmatched.

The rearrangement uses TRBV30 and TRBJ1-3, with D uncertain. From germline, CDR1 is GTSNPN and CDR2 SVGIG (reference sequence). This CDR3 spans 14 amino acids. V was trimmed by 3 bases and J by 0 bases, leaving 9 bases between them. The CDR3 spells CAWREAFSGNTIYF. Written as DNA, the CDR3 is TGTGCCTGGAGGGAGGCCTTCTCTGGAAACACCATATATTTT.

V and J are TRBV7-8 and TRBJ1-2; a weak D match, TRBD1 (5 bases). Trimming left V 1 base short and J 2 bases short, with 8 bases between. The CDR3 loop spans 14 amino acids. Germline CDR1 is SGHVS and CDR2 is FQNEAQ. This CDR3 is CASSLVQANYGYTF. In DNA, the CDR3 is TGTGCCAGCAGCTTAGTACAGGCAAACTATGGCTACACCTTC.

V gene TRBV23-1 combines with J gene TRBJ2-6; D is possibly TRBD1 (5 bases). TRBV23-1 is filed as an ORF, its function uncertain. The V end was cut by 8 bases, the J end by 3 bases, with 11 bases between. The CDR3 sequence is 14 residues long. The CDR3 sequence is CASLRAGGANVLTF. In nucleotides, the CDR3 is TGCGCCAGCCTCAGGGCTGGTGGGGCCAACGTCCTGACTTTC.

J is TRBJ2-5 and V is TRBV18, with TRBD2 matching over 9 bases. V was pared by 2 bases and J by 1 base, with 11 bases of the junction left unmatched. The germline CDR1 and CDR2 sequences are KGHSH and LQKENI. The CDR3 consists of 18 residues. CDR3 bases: TGTGCCAGCTCACCAAGGGGAGTCAGCGGGGGGTCCCAAGAGACCCAGTACTTC. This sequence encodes CASSPRGVSGGSQETQYF.

CDR3 loop: CASSRTGLNTEAFF. The CDR3, as DNA: TGTGCCAGCAGTAGGACAGGCTTGAACACTGAAGCTTTCTTT. The chain combines TRBV27 with TRBJ1-1; 7 nucleotides align to TRBD1. V shed 5 bases and J 0 bases; nucleotides not matched to a gene: 3. The CDR3 loop spans 14 amino acids. Germline lookup yields CDR1 MNHEY and CDR2 SMNVEV (reference sequence).